This TCR beta chain was retrieved from a study of beta chain features in type 1 diabetes. The wider study: Patients did not differ from healthy donors in age, gender or cell yield. Findings and caveats of the study: Shortening that was moderate but significant affected the TCRB CDR3s of Type 1 diabetes patients in all four CD4+ subsets.

What was sequenced were expressed TCRB transcripts, since all of the isolated RNA had been reverse transcribed. Assay used: immunoSEQ multiplex PCR; TCRdb lists only in-frame clones, some missing. The sample lists 500,000 to 850,000 clones, 11% to 15% occurring once. Sampling consisted of one heparinised blood draw per donor, averaging around 100 mL. Each sorted population was over 98% pure. V gave up 0 bases and J gave up 0 bases, with 12 bases separating them. This CDR3 region has 16 residues. The germline gives CDR1 SGHRS, CDR2 YFSETQ. In its sample, this clone was seen a few times. As yet, its antigen is unknown.

The origin of this receptor is a man aged 18 to 35 with type 1 diabetes. The rearrangement joins TRBV5-1 to TRBJ1-1; D call uncertain. The sequencing sample was made of naive CD4+ T cells from blood. DNA for the CDR3: TGCGCCAGCAGCTTGGCCGCGAGTTCCATGAACACTGAAGCTTTCTTT. Translating it yields CASSLAASSMNTEAFF.